Each of the 6 T cell receptor beta chains below was sequenced from the same sample in a study of cytomegalovirus exposure and HLA in healthy donors. Primers included in the PCR were 60 Vbeta and 13 Jbeta primers. Using immunoSEQ multiplex PCR, the repertoire was profiled, and TCRdb retains in-frame clones only, with some absent. The data show roughly 130,000 clones, about 70% seen once. The sample was PBMCs. These receptors came from a woman between 35 and 50 years old in good health and CMV-seropositive.

The chain combines TRBV7-8 with TRBJ2-7, with 12 bases lining up with TRBD1. The J segment lost 12 bases and the V segment lost 5 bases, leaving 5 bases of the junction unmatched. This CDR3 contains 12 residues. Germline values: CDR1 SGHVS, CDR2 FQNEAQ. CDR3 in amino acids: CASSVRDRGPYF. The CDR3 DNA reads as TGTGCCAGCAGCGTCCGGGACAGGGGGCCGTACTTC.

This clone was seen more than once but under ten times. V and J are TRBV9 and TRBJ2-3; 9 nucleotides line up with TRBD2. V shed 4 bases and J 2 bases; nucleotides not matched to a gene: 5. This CDR3 has 15 residues. CDR1 and CDR2 from the germline V gene are SGDLS and YYNGEE. CDR3 in amino acids: CASSSSSGATDTQYF. CDR3 DNA sequence: TGTGCCAGCAGCTCATCTAGCGGGGCCACAGATACGCAGTATTTT.

The V call is TRBV4-1, the J call TRBJ1-4, with 10 positions matching TRBD1. V gave up 2 bases and J gave up 6 bases; unmatched junction bases: 3. CDR3 length: 15 amino acids. Looked up from germline, CDR1 is MGHRA and CDR2 is YSYEKL. The CDR3 reads CASSQPGTGDEKLFF. The CDR3 nucleotides are TGCGCCAGCAGCCAACCCGGGACAGGGGATGAAAAACTGTTTTTT.

This chain connects TRBV10-3 to TRBJ1-1; TRBD1 is a possible D gene (5 bases). The CDR3 is 16 residues long. From germline, CDR1 is ENHRY and CDR2 SYGVKD. V shed 5 bases and J shed 0 bases, with 16 bases lying between them. The DNA for the CDR3 is TGTGCCATCAGTTCAAATGCGGGGCGACTGAACACTGAAGCTTTCTTT. The encoded protein is CAISSNAGRLNTEAFF.

The chain employs TRBV6-5 and TRBJ2-7, with TRBD1 matching 9 bases. Germline lookup yields CDR1 MNHEY and CDR2 SVGAGI. Trimming at V came to 6 bases and at J to 6 bases, leaving 12 bases not matched to a gene. This CDR3 has 15 residues. CDR3 region: CASRGAGTGLVEQYF. The CDR3 DNA sequence: TGTGCCAGCAGGGGGGCCGGGACAGGGTTGGTCGAGCAGTACTTC.

This clone has more than one count but fewer than ten. The V gene is TRBV28, the J gene TRBJ2-6; 8 bases are shared with TRBD1. V was clipped by 10 bases and J by 0 bases; unmatched bases: 5. Germline CDR1 MDHEN, CDR2 SYDVKM. The CDR3 is made up of 15 amino acids. CDR3 protein: CATRTGLSGANVLTF. For the CDR3, the DNA is TGTGCCACCAGGACAGGGCTCTCTGGGGCCAACGTCCTGACTTTC.